What follows are 11 T cell receptor beta chains derived from one specimen sequenced in a study of T cells in Graves' hyperthyroidism and ophthalmopathy. The TCR beta CDR3 regions underwent amplification using RNA transcripts as the source. First-round RT-PCR with HTBI primers amplified the TCR CDR3 region. TCRdb itself ran the multiplex PCR reads through MiXCR, one entry per CDR3 protein. The sample shows around 490,000 distinct CDR3 sequences, about 20% of them seen only once. The sequenced sample consisted of blood. The receptors were sampled from a man aged 35 to 55 with Graves' ophthalmopathy.

The rearrangement links TRBV4-2 to TRBJ2-2; D ambiguous. Deletions cut 3 bases from V and 4 bases from J, with 9 bases between. The CDR3 consists of 14 residues. Per germline, CDR1 LGHNA and CDR2 YNFKEQ. For the CDR3, the DNA is TGTGCCAGCAGCCAGGCCTGGACCACCGGGGAGCTGTTTTTT. Translated: CASSQAWTTGELFF.

The rearrangement joins TRBV14 to TRBJ2-5; D ambiguous. Trimming removed 3 bases from V and 4 bases from J, with 6 bases in between. In germline, CDR1 is SGHDN, CDR2 FVKESK. The CDR3 contains 12 residues. The chain's CDR3 is CASSQRRETQYF. CDR3 bases: TGTGCCAGCAGCCAGAGGCGAGAGACCCAGTACTTC.

This clonotype was seen more than once but under ten times. The rearrangement uses TRBV27 and TRBJ1-6, with a weak D call TRBD1 (5 bases). The length of the CDR3 is 14 residues. CDR1 and CDR2 (germline): MNHEY, SMNVEV (reference sequence). V lost 5 bases and J lost 7, with 12 bases in between. CDR3 sequence (DNA): TGTGCCAGCAGTCCCGGGACGGGAAATTCACCCCTCCACTTT. This gives the protein CASSPGTGNSPLHF.

This clonotype was seen at least ten times. The chain links TRBV5-1 to TRBJ1-4; TRBD1 is a possible D gene (5 bases). Germline V lookup: CDR1 SGHRS, CDR2 YFSETQ. This CDR3 spans 16 amino acids. The ends were cut back, 3 bases at V and 8 bases at J, with 20 bases in the middle. The CDR3: CASSWDPGTAGEKLFF. The CDR3 region has the DNA TGCGCCAGCAGCTGGGACCCCGGGACCGCGGGCGAAAAACTGTTTTTT.

To note about this clonotype: It may be a read error: a sequence one base away is much more abundant. The rearrangement uses TRBV6-2 or TRBV6-3 and TRBJ1-1, with TRBD1 matching over 8 bases. Trimming took 7 bases from V and 5 from J; bases not matched to a gene: 9. CDR3 size: 14 residues. Germline assignment: CDR1 MNHEY and CDR2 SVGEGT. Here the CDR3 DNA reads TGTGCCAGCAATTCAGGGGGCTCTGGAACTGAAGCTTTCTTT. It codes for CASNSGGSGTEAFF.

The table lists this clonotype with a few counts. The chain links TRBV7-9 to TRBJ1-1, with D perhaps matching TRBD1 (6 bases). Germline CDR1 is SEHNR and CDR2 is FQNEAQ (reference sequence). V lost 5 bases, J lost 6 bases, and 16 bases lay in between. This CDR3 has 14 amino acids. Written as DNA, the CDR3 is TGTGCCAGCAGCGCGTGGACAGTTGCTTCTGAAGCTTTCTTT. Translation: CASSAWTVASEAFF.

In DNA form, the CDR3 reads TGTGCCAGCAGTTACCAGCGGGGGTCAGATACGCAGTATTTT. Encoded protein: CASSYQRGSDTQYF. The rearrangement joins TRBV6-5 to TRBJ2-3; 8 bases agree with TRBD2. V was clipped by 2 bases and J by 4 bases; unmatched bases: 2. CDR1 is MNHEY, CDR2 SVGAGI, per germline. This CDR3 is 14 amino acids long.

At least ten counts were recorded for this clonotype. The rearrangement joins TRBV20-1 to TRBJ1-2, with 7 bases aligning to TRBD1. V dropped 1 base and J dropped 5; count of bases not matched to a gene: 7. CDR3 length equals 14 residues. CDR1 is DFQATT, CDR2 SNEGSKA, per germline (reference sequence). This CDR3 reads CSARAGTDHYGYTF. CDR3 DNA sequence: TGCAGTGCTAGAGCTGGGACAGATCATTATGGCTACACCTTC.

The chain has TRBV12-3 or TRBV12-4 and TRBJ1-5, with TRBD1 matching over 9 bases. Trimming at V came to 7 bases and at J to 7 bases, leaving 5 bases not matched to a gene. This CDR3 comprises 13 residues. The CDR3 nucleotides read TGTGCCAGCACGACAGGGGGTATGCAGCCCCAGCATTTT. Translated, it gives CASTTGGMQPQHF.

Only a few counts were recorded for this clonotype. The chain recombines TRBV30 with TRBJ2-1; perhaps TRBD1 as D (5 bases). Germline loops: CDR1 GTSNPN, CDR2 SVGIG (reference sequence). The V gene lost 4 bases and the J gene lost 8 bases, with 18 bases spanning the gap. The CDR3 contains 14 residues. The CDR3 region is CAWTRGSSGDEQFF. The DNA for the CDR3 is TGTGCCTGGACTAGGGGCAGCAGTGGTGATGAGCAGTTCTTC.

This clonotype was picked up many times. This rearrangement joins TRBV5-1 to TRBJ2-1, with 9 bases fitting TRBD2. The CDR3 runs to 15 residues. The V gene end was trimmed by 0 bases and the J gene end by 7 bases; junction bases not matched to a gene: 5. CDR1 is SGHRS, CDR2 YFSETQ, per germline. The CDR3 loop is CASSLASGVGNEQFF. The CDR3 DNA reads as TGCGCCAGCAGCTTGGCTAGCGGGGTGGGGAATGAGCAGTTCTTC.